This record concerns one T cell receptor beta chain sequence. The sample is drawn from a study of monozygotic twins with inflammatory bowel disease. The UMIs carried a 6-nucleotide sample barcode, and they were added by template switching. TCRdb re-called the 5' RACE reads and shows each CDR3 protein once, DNA omitted. This sample contains fewer than 550,000 distinct CDR3 sequences. The CDR3 is made up of 14 amino acids. Germline V CDR1 and CDR2: SGHTA, FQGTGA. This clonotype was sampled from a human donor with ulcerative colitis or Crohn's disease, or a healthy co-twin of an affected twin (not recorded which). The sequencing sample was made of blood. The chain carries TRBV7-3 and TRBJ2-4; the D call of TRBD1 rests on TCRdb alone, since no DNA is present to check it. CDR3 region: CASSPRTGGSIQYF.